This T cell receptor (beta chain) was documented in a study of a mutant IDH1 vaccine in newly diagnosed glioma. Study-wide background: Visits designated V12 and V13 were conducted at weeks 35 and 47, respectively.

As for time point: week 47, end of study. Vaccinated patients received 300 ug of mutant IDH1 20-mer peptide per dose, with topical imiquimod. The sample holds one count of this clone. Its antigen remains unidentified. CDR1 SGHDT and CDR2 YYEEEE come from the germline V gene. Germline trimming cut 4 bases from V and 6 bases from J; bases unmatched to any gene: 7. The CDR3 loop spans 14 amino acids. Using immunoSEQ multiplex PCR, the repertoire was profiled, and TCRdb retains in-frame clones only, with some absent. The table shows tens of thousands of clones, with 65% to 85% occurring only once. J is TRBJ2-7 and V is TRBV5-6; 10 bases match TRBD1. The TCR sequence derives from a man between 35 and 55 years old with glioma. The sequencing used PBMCs, collected from a glioma patient whose treatment included an IDH1 peptide vaccine. The DNA for the CDR3 is TGTGCCAGCAGCCTGACAGGGGGCACCGGCGAGCAGTACGTC. This codes for CASSLTGGTGEQYV.